The clone carrying this TCR beta chain was detected ten times or more. Its cognate antigen is unknown. The CDR3 is made up of 15 amino acids. J lost 3 bases, V lost 5 bases, and 9 bases had no gene match. A J-beta primer mix and a sample-barcoded 5' primer were used in a second PCR of roughly 6 to 11 cycles. TCRdb re-called the 5' RACE reads through MiXCR, storing one row per CDR3 protein. The sample carries 650,000 to 1,000,000 distinct CDR3 sequences, 36% recorded once. These data are taken from a study of blood T cells in healthy people across ages. General observations from the study: Since the PBMCs were unsorted, naive and antigen-experienced cells could not be conclusively compared.

V and J are TRBV12-3 or TRBV12-4 and TRBJ2-7; 8 bases align to TRBD1. This receptor was taken from a man younger than 35 in good health. Sequences were obtained from blood. CDR3 amino acids: CASSNGQGKSYEQYF. CDR3 DNA: TGTGCCAGCAGTAACGGACAGGGAAAGAGCTACGAGCAGTACTTC.